The sequence of this TCR beta chain was determined in a study of shared clonotypes between healthy human individuals. Study findings and constraints: Sorted-subset samples were not fully sequenced, rarefaction indicated.

Sequenced by immunoSEQ multiplex PCR; TCRdb stores in-frame clones only, minus some. The sample has 2 million to 2.5 million clones; 93% are singletons. Note on this clone: Its antigen is still unknown.

This CDR3 region has 14 residues. Germline V gene lookup returns CDR1 SGHTA and CDR2 FQGTGA. The V and J ends lost 5 bases and 5 bases respectively, with 15 bases between them. The TCR originated in a man aged 18 to 30 in good health. Some clones in this sample may be carry-over from other donors' samples. The sample was naive CD4+ T cells from PBMCs. The subset is: CD45RA+ positively selected. This sequence joins TRBV7-3 and TRBJ2-5; either TRBD1 or TRBD2 may fit D (5 bases each). The DNA for the CDR3 is TGTGCCAGCAGCCCCGGGACGATTCGCGAGACCCAGTACTTC. The encoded protein is CASSPGTIRETQYF.